Given below is one T cell receptor beta chain in context. Antigen: not known. These data belong to a study of vaccination and CD4 T cells after COVID-19. The treatment denotes: approximately nine-day PBMC culture with coronavirus spike peptide pools or control peptides (ViraFEST assay). Before TCRs were sequenced, ViraFEST expanded antigen-specific T cells with peptide pools. The culture of about 2 million PBMCs per well included roughly 10 IU/ml IL-2 and about 11 ug/ml peptide pools. At the Johns Hopkins FTIC core, DNA taken from cultured CD4+ T cells was sequenced by way of the Oncomine TCR Beta short-read assay. MiXCR, applied by TCRdb to the PCR reads, yields one record per CDR3 protein. The table lists 7,500 to 10,000 distinct CDR3 sequences, 55% to 65% of them singletons. CDR3 length equals 13 residues. Trimming cost V 5 bases and J 7 bases, with 15 bases left between them. From germline, CDR1 is DFQATT and CDR2 SNEGSKA (reference sequence).

The receptor's source is a human donor who had recovered from COVID-19. The sample was CD4+ T cells from blood, cultured in vitro. The chain carries TRBV20-1 and TRBJ1-5, with D maybe TRBD1 (6 bases). The CDR3 spells CSADSGVNQPQHF. The DNA of the CDR3 is TGCAGTGCTGACTCAGGGGTCAACCAGCCCCAGCATTTT.